The 11 T cell receptor beta chains in this list originate from one sample, sequenced in a study of graft-versus-host responses after intestinal transplantation. Data came from immunoSEQ multiplex PCR; TCRdb stores just in-frame clones and leaves some out. This repertoire shows 38,000 or so clones, 95% found once; its top ten account for approximately 0.53%. Their antigen targets remain unknown. The specimen comprised unstimulated CD8+ T cells sorted from spleen or lymph node cells, sampled before transplant. The receptors were gathered from a human donor who was the organ donor for an intestinal transplant.

This clone was observed a single time. The chain carries TRBV4-2 and TRBJ2-2; 9 positions agree with TRBD2. With V trimmed by 6 bases and J by 4 bases, 12 bases remained unmatched. The length of the CDR3 is 17 residues. Per the germline V gene, CDR1 is LGHNA and CDR2 is YNFKEQ. The CDR3 DNA follows: TGTGCCAGCAGTTGCCTAGCGGGGCCAGGCAGCACCGGGGAGCTGTTTTTT. Translation gives CASSCLAGPGSTGELFF.

V usage is TRBV4-1 and J usage is TRBJ1-2, with D unresolved. CDR1 is MGHRA, CDR2 YSYEKL, per germline. V lost 0 bases, J lost 10 bases, and 15 bases lay in between. CDR3 length: 14 residues. The CDR3 loop reads CASSQEVRALNYTF. CDR3 coding DNA: TGCGCCAGCAGCCAAGAGGTTCGGGCCTTAAACTACACCTTC.

The chain uses TRBV27 and TRBJ2-7; 9 nucleotides match TRBD1. This CDR3 region has 15 residues. The V segment lost 5 bases and the J segment 2 bases; nucleotides outside the gene matches: 7. Germline loops: CDR1 MNHEY, CDR2 SMNVEV (reference sequence). The CDR3 bases are TGTGCCAGCAGTATTCGGACAGGGGCCCCCTACGAGCAGTACTTC. Translation gives CASSIRTGAPYEQYF.

The CDR3 nucleotides read TGTGCCAGCAGCCAAGTTGTCCGGGGGGGCTGGTCAGATACGCAGTATTTT. As protein: CASSQVVRGGWSDTQYF. The rearrangement joins TRBV4-2 to TRBJ2-3, with 8 positions matching TRBD2. The V segment lost 1 base and the J segment 4 bases; nucleotides outside the gene matches: 10. Germline V gene data show CDR1 as LGHNA and CDR2 as YNFKEQ. The CDR3 contains 17 residues.

CDR3 in DNA: TGTGCCAGCAGCGTAGATACAGCCTCAACCTACGAGCAGTACTTC. Its protein product is CASSVDTASTYEQYF. This rearrangement joins TRBV9 to TRBJ2-7; no reliable D call. Germline V CDR1 and CDR2: SGDLS, YYNGEE. There are 15 residues in the CDR3. Trimming took off 0 bases at V and 2 bases at J, with 12 bases between the two ends.

The chain combines TRBV7-9 with TRBJ2-7; perhaps D is TRBD1 or TRBD2 (5 bases each). The CDR3 covers 15 residues. Germline V CDR1 and CDR2: SEHNR, FQNEAQ (reference sequence). Trimming took off 5 bases at V and 0 bases at J, with 14 bases between the two ends. CDR3 region: CASSAFGGDSYEQYF. The CDR3 region has the DNA TGTGCCAGCAGCGCCTTTGGGGGAGACTCCTACGAGCAGTACTTC.

V gene TRBV6-5 combines with J gene TRBJ2-1, with 8 bases aligning to TRBD2. The CDR3 length is 14 residues. Germline V gene lookup returns CDR1 MNHEY and CDR2 SVGAGI. The J segment lost 4 bases and the V segment lost 6 bases, leaving 5 bases of the junction unmatched. The CDR3 sequence: CASRVGGAYNEQFF. The CDR3 DNA reads as TGTGCCAGCAGGGTCGGGGGGGCTTACAATGAGCAGTTCTTC.

The rearrangement uses TRBV2 and TRBJ2-3; D is possibly TRBD2 (5 bases). This CDR3 spans 15 amino acids. Deletions cut 6 bases from V and 4 bases from J, with 17 bases between. Germline lookup yields CDR1 SNHLY and CDR2 FYNNEI. This CDR3 reads CASSLDGEGPDTQYF. The CDR3 DNA reads as TGTGCCAGCAGCCTGGACGGAGAGGGCCCAGATACGCAGTATTTT.

The chain has TRBV23-1 and TRBJ2-2; D is undetermined. TRBV23-1 is marked as an open reading frame, function uncertain. V lost 2 bases and J lost 2, with 15 bases in between. There are 17 residues in the CDR3. CDR3 DNA sequence: TGCGCCAGCAGTCAACAAAAACAAAGCCACAACACCGGGGAGCTGTTTTTT. Its translation: CASSQQKQSHNTGELFF.

The rearrangement joins TRBV11-2 to TRBJ2-1, with 7 bases aligning to TRBD1. This CDR3 is built from 13 residues. Looked up from germline, CDR1 is SGHAT and CDR2 is FQNNGV. With V trimmed by 3 bases and J by 8 bases, 4 bases remained unmatched. CDR3 amino acids: CASSFSQGDEQFF. The DNA of the CDR3 is TGTGCCAGCAGCTTTAGTCAGGGGGATGAGCAGTTCTTC.

The rearrangement joins TRBV27 to TRBJ2-7; 10 bases agree with TRBD1. The germline V gene encodes CDR1 MNHEY and CDR2 SMNVEV (reference sequence). The V segment lost 3 bases and the J segment 2 bases; nucleotides outside the gene matches: 10. This CDR3 has 17 amino acids. The CDR3 region has the DNA TGTGCCAGCAGTTTCCTCCCCGGGACAGGGGCCCCCTACGAGCAGTACTTC. It yields the protein CASSFLPGTGAPYEQYF.